Presented here are 30 T cell receptor beta chains from one specimen sequenced in a study of vaccination and CD4 T cells after COVID-19. Their target antigens are unknown. Sequencing of DNA taken from cultured CD4+ T cells relied on the Oncomine TCR Beta short-read assay. TCRdb reanalysed the PCR reads using MiXCR and keeps one entry per CDR3 protein. The sample shows around 19,000 distinct CDR3 sequences, about two fifths of them seen only once. Regarding treatment: roughly 10-day PBMC culture with coronavirus spike peptide pools or control peptides (ViraFEST assay). The specimen was CD4+ T cells from blood, cultured in vitro, collected after SARS-CoV-2 vaccination. These receptors were obtained from a human donor who had recovered from COVID-19.

The sample holds a few counts of this clonotype. The J gene is TRBJ1-5, the V gene TRBV19; 9 bases match TRBD1. V dropped 5 bases and J dropped 1; count of bases not matched to a gene: 12. The CDR3 has 18 residues. Germline V gene data show CDR1 as LNHDA and CDR2 as SQIVND (reference sequence). CDR3 residues: CASSPPGQGIGSNQPQHF. The CDR3 coding sequence is TGTGCCAGTAGTCCACCGGGACAGGGAATCGGCAGCAATCAGCCCCAGCATTTT.

The chain links TRBV7-2 to TRBJ1-5, with D unclear. Germline V lookup: CDR1 SGHTA, CDR2 FQGNSA. CDR3 length: 15 residues. V lost 5 bases and J lost 0, with 11 bases in between. Written as DNA, the CDR3 is TGTGCCAGCAGCCCCTCCCTATCTAGCAATCAGCCCCAGCATTTT. It is translated as CASSPSLSSNQPQHF.

Only a few counts were recorded for this clonotype. This chain joins TRBV20-1 and TRBJ1-2, with D tentatively TRBD1 (5 bases). This CDR3 is 13 amino acids long. Germline CDR1 is DFQATT and CDR2 is SNEGSKA (reference sequence). Trimming pared 6 bases from V and 0 bases from J, leaving 11 bases between. In nucleotides, the CDR3 is TGCAGTGCGGGTCGACAGACTAACTATGGCTACACCTTC. This sequence encodes CSAGRQTNYGYTF.

The table lists this clonotype with a few counts. This chain uses TRBV28 with TRBJ1-2; TRBD1 aligns across 9 bases. The germline CDR1 and CDR2 sequences are MDHEN and SYDVKM. After removal of 0 bases from V and 0 bases from J, the junction contained 8 bases not matched to a gene. This CDR3 is 18 amino acids long. In nucleotides, the CDR3 is TGTGCCAGCAGTTTATGGGCCGGACAGGGGACCGCTAACTATGGCTACACCTTC. Protein sequence: CASSLWAGQGTANYGYTF.

This clonotype was counted between two and nine times. The chain couples TRBV20-1 to TRBJ2-5; 7 bases map to TRBD1. Germline loops: CDR1 DFQATT, CDR2 SNEGSKA (reference sequence). The V gene end was trimmed by 5 bases and the J gene end by 0 bases; junction bases not matched to a gene: 3. This CDR3 contains 13 residues. CDR3 in DNA: TGCAGTGCTTCCGGGACAGACCAAGAGACCCAGTACTTC. Protein sequence: CSASGTDQETQYF.

In this sample, this clonotype turned up a few times. V and J are TRBV27 and TRBJ1-2, with D perhaps matching TRBD1 (6 bases). This CDR3 region has 13 residues. The ends were cut back, 10 bases at V and 3 bases at J, with 15 bases in the middle. The V gene's germline CDR1 is MNHEY and CDR2 SMNVEV (reference sequence). CDR3 protein: CATGVRGDYGYTF. The CDR3, as DNA: TGTGCCACCGGGGTCAGGGGAGACTATGGCTACACCTTC.

This rearrangement joins TRBV19 to TRBJ2-6; TRBD1 matches at 7 bases. Unmatched junction bases numbered 11, after V lost 9 bases and J lost 3 bases. The CDR3 covers 16 residues. Germline assignment: CDR1 LNHDA and CDR2 SQIVND (reference sequence). CDR3: CASSRGLRRGANVLTF. As DNA, the CDR3 is TGTGCCAGCTCTAGGGGGCTAAGACGTGGGGCCAACGTCCTGACTTTC.

The CDR3 DNA is TGCAGTGCTAGAGCCTCGGATACGCAGTATTTT. It codes for CSARASDTQYF. V usage is TRBV20-1 and J usage is TRBJ2-3; D not certain. The CDR3 covers 11 residues. V was clipped by 1 base and J by 6 bases, with 5 bases between them. CDR1 and CDR2 (germline): DFQATT, SNEGSKA (reference sequence).

This clonotype has a handful of counts. The rearrangement uses TRBV6-5 and TRBJ1-5; no reliable D call. In germline, CDR1 is MNHEY, CDR2 SVGAGI. With 4 bases removed from V and 6 bases from J, the gap between germline ends came to 10 bases. The CDR3 length is 13 residues. This CDR3 is CASSFPGSQPQHF. The CDR3 DNA reads TGTGCCAGCAGTTTCCCCGGGAGTCAGCCCCAGCATTTT.

V is TRBV19 and J is TRBJ2-5, with 16 bases that match TRBD2. V lost 5 bases, J lost 3 bases, and 6 bases stayed unmatched. Germline V gene lookup returns CDR1 LNHDA and CDR2 SQIVND (reference sequence). The CDR3 has 17 amino acids. CDR3 amino acids: CASSPQGTSGGEETQYF. The CDR3 DNA sequence: TGTGCCAGTAGTCCTCAAGGGACTAGCGGGGGGGAAGAGACCCAGTACTTC.

The chain recombines TRBV7-2 with TRBJ2-7, with 7 bases fitting TRBD1. CDR1 SGHTA and CDR2 FQGNSA come from the germline V gene. V dropped 2 bases and J dropped 3; count of bases not matched to a gene: 1. CDR3 size: 13 residues. CDR3 sequence: CASSLRDSYEQYF. The CDR3 DNA reads as TGTGCCAGCAGCTTAAGGGACAGCTACGAGCAGTACTTC.

This clonotype appeared a few times. The V and J genes are TRBV19 and TRBJ1-2; perhaps TRBD1 as D (6 bases). V was trimmed by 3 bases and J by 3 bases, leaving 11 bases between them. In germline, CDR1 is LNHDA, CDR2 SQIVND (reference sequence). The CDR3 runs 14 residues. The CDR3 loop reads CASSIWGRDYGYTF. CDR3 DNA sequence: TGTGCCAGTAGTATCTGGGGGCGCGACTATGGCTACACCTTC. The variable domain in full, with the rest retrieved from reference TRBV19 and TRBJ1-2, is DGGITQSPKYLFRKEGQNVTLSCEQNLNHDAMYWYRQDPGQGLRLIYYSQIVNDFQKGDIAEGYSVSREKKESFPLTVTSAQKNPTAFYLCASSIWGRDYGYTFGSGTRLTVV.

This clonotype has a handful of counts. The chain combines TRBV27 with TRBJ2-1; a possible D gene is TRBD2 (6 bases). From germline, CDR1 is MNHEY and CDR2 SMNVEV (reference sequence). There are 13 residues in the CDR3. V was clipped by 5 bases and J by 7 bases, with 12 bases between them. The CDR3 coding sequence is TGTGCCAGCAGTACGGGACTTACGAATGAGCAGTTCTTC. Amino acid sequence: CASSTGLTNEQFF.

Sample share makes this clonotype medium-sized. This sequence joins TRBV27 and TRBJ1-5, with a tentative D call TRBD1 (6 bases). The CDR3 has 15 amino acids. Germline V lookup: CDR1 MNHEY, CDR2 SMNVEV (reference sequence). V was clipped by 2 bases and J by 1 base, with 9 bases between them. The DNA of the CDR3 is TGTGCCAGCAGTTTAGGGCAGGGGAGCAATCAGCCCCAGCATTTT. Protein product: CASSLGQGSNQPQHF.

In this sample, this clonotype turned up a few times. J is TRBJ1-5 and V is TRBV7-2, with D tentatively TRBD1 (5 bases). The CDR3 spans 17 residues. The V end lost 4 bases, the J end lost 0 bases, and 16 bases lay between the germline ends. CDR1 is SGHTA, CDR2 FQGNSA, per germline. The CDR3, as DNA: TGTGCCAGCAGCTCGTTTCAAGACAGTTATAGCAATCAGCCCCAGCATTTT. This codes for CASSSFQDSYSNQPQHF.

The genes are TRBV24-1 and TRBJ1-5, with a tentative D call TRBD1 (5 bases). V was shortened by 5 bases and J by 0 bases, with 7 bases between the two germline ends. The CDR3 runs 14 residues. CDR1 is KGHDR, CDR2 SFDVKD, per germline. The DNA for the CDR3 is TGTGCCACCAGTGTTAGGGGTAGCAATCAGCCCCAGCATTTT. Residues: CATSVRGSNQPQHF.

In this sample, this clonotype turned up a few times. V gene TRBV7-9 combines with J gene TRBJ1-5; 7 nucleotides match TRBD1. Per germline, CDR1 SEHNR and CDR2 FQNEAQ (reference sequence). The CDR3 runs 14 residues. Trimming at V came to 5 bases and at J to 5 bases, leaving 6 bases not matched to a gene. CDR3 amino acids: CASSPDRADQPQHF. CDR3 in DNA: TGTGCCAGCAGCCCAGACAGGGCCGATCAGCCCCAGCATTTT.

In this sample, this clonotype turned up a few times. V and J are TRBV5-1 and TRBJ2-2; TRBD2 aligns across 8 bases. Germline V gene data show CDR1 as SGHRS and CDR2 as YFSETQ. The J segment lost 2 bases and the V segment lost 10 bases, leaving 10 bases of the junction unmatched. This CDR3 comprises 15 residues. The CDR3 region has the DNA TGCGCCTCCACTAGCGGAGCGGCAAACACCGGGGAGCTGTTTTTT. Amino acids: CASTSGAANTGELFF.

V is TRBV20-1 and J is TRBJ1-2; TRBD1 matches at 10 bases. Germline CDR1 is DFQATT and CDR2 is SNEGSKA (reference sequence). The CDR3 loop spans 14 amino acids. The V segment lost 3 bases and the J segment 3 bases; nucleotides outside the gene matches: 4. CDR3: CSARRQGADYGYTF. The CDR3 DNA reads as TGCAGTGCTAGGCGACAGGGGGCCGACTATGGCTACACCTTC.

This clonotype came up a few times. This chain joins TRBV29-1 and TRBJ1-1; possible D gene TRBD1, 5 bases. The CDR3 runs 12 residues. Germline V gene data show CDR1 as SQVTM and CDR2 as ANQGSEA. With 2 bases removed from V and 2 bases from J, the gap between germline ends came to 6 bases. This CDR3 is CSVETGNTEAFF. In nucleotides, the CDR3 is TGCAGCGTTGAAACAGGTAACACTGAAGCTTTCTTT.

This clonotype has only a few counts. The CDR3 DNA reads TGTGCCAGCAGTGAAGGGGTAGCCAAAAACATTCAGTACTTC. Protein: CASSEGVAKNIQYF. The chain combines TRBV6-1 with TRBJ2-4; unclear D gene. V shed 1 base and J shed 0 bases, with 4 bases lying between them. The CDR3 spans 14 residues. Germline CDR1 reads MNHNS; CDR2 reads SASEGT.

The chain has TRBV4-1 and TRBJ1-6; tentative D call: TRBD1 (6 bases). The CDR3 runs to 14 residues. Trimming left V 4 bases short and J 10 bases short, with 14 bases between. Germline CDR1 MGHRA, CDR2 YSYEKL. CDR3: CASSRGGINSPLHF. CDR3 DNA: TGCGCCAGCAGCCGAGGGGGGATTAACTCACCCCTCCACTTT.

As regards this clonotype: A much more abundant neighbour one base away suggests this may be a read error. This chain connects TRBV7-9 to TRBJ1-2; no clear D. The CDR3 is 13 residues long. V gave up 5 bases and J gave up 7 bases, with 14 bases separating them. CDR1 SEHNR and CDR2 FQNEAQ come from the germline V gene (reference sequence). Written as DNA, the CDR3 is TGTGCCAGCAGCATGGGTTCAGGCCTTGGCTACACCTTC. This codes for CASSMGSGLGYTF. Full variable domain (rest looked up from reference TRBV7-9 and TRBJ1-2): DTGVSQNPRHKITKRGQNVTFRCDPISEHNRLYWYRQTLGQGPEFLTYFQNEAQLEKSRLLSDRFSAERPKGSFSTLEIQRTEQGDSAMYLCASSMGSGLGYTFGSGTRLTVV.

This clonotype was observed a few times. The chain links TRBV6-5 to TRBJ1-6, with D maybe TRBD1 (6 bases). V lost 4 bases to trimming and J lost 7 bases, with 20 bases between them. The CDR3 covers 17 residues. Germline CDR1 is MNHEY and CDR2 is SVGAGI. CDR3: CASSFLRGGGRNSPLHF. CDR3 in DNA: TGTGCCAGCAGTTTCCTCAGGGGAGGCGGAAGGAATTCACCCCTCCACTTT.

CDR3 amino acids: CASSPRRMNTEAFF. DNA of the CDR3: TGTGCCAGCAGTCCTAGAAGAATGAACACTGAAGCTTTCTTT. The chain employs TRBV7-8 and TRBJ1-1, with D unresolved. The ends were cut back, 6 bases at V and 0 bases at J, with 11 bases in the middle. The CDR3 spans 14 residues. CDR1 and CDR2 (germline): SGHVS, FQNEAQ.

This clonotype came up a few times. This rearrangement joins TRBV27 to TRBJ1-6; D perhaps matches TRBD1 (5 bases). The CDR3 covers 14 residues. V was clipped by 5 bases and J by 5 bases, with 10 bases between them. The germline V gene encodes CDR1 MNHEY and CDR2 SMNVEV (reference sequence). CDR3 sequence (DNA): TGTGCCAGCAGTAACCGGGGCAATAATTCACCCCTCCACTTT. Translation: CASSNRGNNSPLHF.

This chain connects TRBV7-2 to TRBJ2-3; a possible D gene is TRBD2 (5 bases). This CDR3 comprises 13 residues. The V gene's germline CDR1 is SGHTA and CDR2 FQGNSA. V was clipped by 4 bases and J by 2 bases, with 7 bases between them. The CDR3 bases are TGTGCCAGCAGCTCGAGGGTCACAGATACGCAGTATTTT. Translation: CASSSRVTDTQYF.

This clonotype was seen only a few times. The V and J genes are TRBV20-1 and TRBJ2-3; TRBD2 matches at 12 bases. Germline-derived CDR1 and CDR2 are DFQATT and SNEGSKA (reference sequence). The length of the CDR3 is 15 residues. V was clipped by 4 bases and J by 6 bases; unmatched bases: 8. CDR3 nucleotide sequence: TGCAGTGCTAAAGGACTAGCGGGGTCCAGGGATACGCAGTATTTT. Encoded protein: CSAKGLAGSRDTQYF.

The V gene is TRBV20-1, the J gene TRBJ2-2, with a possible D match to TRBD1 (5 bases). The V gene's germline CDR1 is DFQATT and CDR2 SNEGSKA (reference sequence). The V end was cut by 6 bases, the J end by 7 bases, with 9 bases between. The CDR3 totals 11 residues. CDR3 residues: CSAIGDGELFF. Written as DNA, the CDR3 is TGCAGTGCGATAGGGGACGGGGAGCTGTTTTTT.

The V call is TRBV5-1, the J call TRBJ2-5, with D maybe TRBD1 (5 bases). CDR3 length: 14 residues. V gave up 0 bases and J gave up 2 bases, with 8 bases separating them. CDR1 SGHRS and CDR2 YFSETQ come from the germline V gene. The CDR3 region has the DNA TGCGCCAGCAGCTTGGAACAGGCTCAAGAGACCCAGTACTTC. This gives the protein CASSLEQAQETQYF. The full variable domain, its missing parts supplied by reference TRBV5-1 and TRBJ2-5, is KAGVTQTPRYLIKTRGQQVTLSCSPISGHRSVSWYQQTPGQGLQFLFEYFSETQRNKGNFPGRFSGRQFSNSRSEMNVSTLELGDSALYLCASSLEQAQETQYFGPGTRLLVL.